This is a list of T cell receptor beta chains from one sample in a study of shared clonotypes between healthy human individuals. The assay was immunoSEQ multiplex PCR, and TCRdb's table has in-frame clones only and misses some. The data show more than 550,000 clones, about 90% seen once. Material: naive CD8+ T cells sorted from blood. The receptors shown here come from a man younger than 45 in good health. The CDR3 runs from the conserved cysteine through the conserved F or W. D genes are given only for firm matches. Clone sizes are given selectively: once, few, many, or a class where the clone is expanded.

clone_size,d_call,v_call,j_call,cdr3_nt,cdr3_aa
.,.,TRBV6-6,TRBJ1-2,TGTGCCAGCAGTCCCCCTAACGACTATGGCTACACCTTC,CASSPPNDYGYTF
.,.,TRBV6-4,TRBJ2-3,TGTGCCAGCAGTGAGGAGCTGATGGTAGATACGCAGTATTTT,CASSEELMVDTQYF
.,TRBD2,TRBV19,TRBJ2-7,TGTGCCAGTAGTTCCCCTAGCGGAGGGTCCTACGAGCAGTACTTC,CASSSPSGGSYEQYF
once,.,TRBV21-1,TRBJ2-3,TGTGCCAGCAGGTGCCCAGGGGCAGATACGCAGTATTTT,CASRCPGADTQYF
.,TRBD1,TRBV28,TRBJ1-1,TGTGCCAGCAGTTCGCGACAGGGCATCCGGACTGAAGCTTTCTTT,CASSSRQGIRTEAFF
.,.,TRBV2,TRBJ2-3,TGTGCCAGCAGTGCTTCCTGGGATACGCAGTATTTT,CASSASWDTQYF
.,.,TRBV13,TRBJ2-7,TGTGCCAGCAGCTTATACGGCAGGGATCGGCCATACGAGCAGTACTTC,CASSLYGRDRPYEQYF
.,.,TRBV5-5,TRBJ2-5,TGTGCCAGCAGCACCCCCGAGACTGGCGAGACCCAGTACTTC,CASSTPETGETQYF
.,.,TRBV28,TRBJ1-2,TGTGCCAGCAGTTTATTAGGCCCGACCATCAATGGCTACACCTTC,CASSLLGPTINGYTF
.,TRBD1,TRBV29-1,TRBJ2-5,TGCAGCGTTGAACCCGACAGGGGACGCCAAGAGACCCAGTACTTC,CSVEPDRGRQETQYF
.,.,TRBV27,TRBJ2-7,TGTGCCAGCAGTTTAAACCCAACAGGGTCCTACGAGCAGTACTTC,CASSLNPTGSYEQYF
few,.,TRBV4-1,TRBJ2-2,TGCGCCAGCAGCCAAGTCGTTGCAAGGGAGCTGTTTTTT,CASSQVVARELFF
.,TRBD2,TRBV6-1,TRBJ2-7,TGTGCCAGCAGACTAGCGGATACCTACGAGCAGTACTTC,CASRLADTYEQYF
.,.,TRBV2,TRBJ2-7,TGTGCCAGCGGAGCGGAACATAAGGTCGAGCAGTACTTC,CASGAEHKVEQYF
.,TRBD2,TRBV9,TRBJ2-2,TGTGCCAGCAGCGGCTACGGACTAGCGAACACCGGGGAGCTGTTTTTT,CASSGYGLANTGELFF